Following are 5 T cell receptor beta chains from one sample sequenced in a study of response to subunit inactivated influenza vaccine. TCRdb reprocessed the RT-PCR reads with MiXCR, giving one entry per CDR3 protein. This sample has about 530,000 distinct CDR3 sequences, with 13% found just once. The input for sequencing was PBMCs from blood, taken roughly 46 days after vaccination. The receptors originated from a man in his forties or fifties who received an inactivated influenza vaccine.

The chain combines TRBV12-3 or TRBV12-4 with TRBJ2-2, with 7 bases fitting TRBD2. CDR3 length: 16 amino acids. J lost 4 bases, V lost 3 bases, and 8 bases had no gene match. For the CDR3, the DNA is TGTGCCAGCAGTTTTGGCGGGGGTGGAGGCACCGGGGAGCTGTTTTTT. Its translation: CASSFGGGGGTGELFF.

This clonotype was found many times. The chain is built from TRBV12-3 or TRBV12-4 and TRBJ2-3; unclear D gene. The CDR3 runs to 12 residues. The germline V and J ends were trimmed by 6 bases and 2 bases, with 6 bases remaining between them. Here the CDR3 reads CASRQTTDTQYF. In nucleotides, the CDR3 is TGTGCCAGCAGGCAGACCACAGATACGCAGTATTTT.

A few counts support this clonotype. This chain joins TRBV29-1 and TRBJ1-1; possibly TRBD1 for D (5 bases). The germline V and J ends were trimmed by 4 bases and 0 bases, with 9 bases remaining between them. The CDR3 covers 13 residues. Germline V gene sequence: CDR1 SQVTM, CDR2 ANQGSEA. The CDR3 region has the DNA TGCAGCGTTGGGAGGGGTATGAACACTGAAGCTTTCTTT. The encoded protein is CSVGRGMNTEAFF.

This clonotype was recorded a few times. CDR3: CASSKAGLRNEQYF. In nucleotides, the CDR3 is TGTGCCAGCAGCAAAGCAGGGTTGAGAAACGAGCAGTACTTC. The gene calls are TRBV7-2 and TRBJ2-7; weak D call: TRBD1 (5 bases). CDR3 length: 14 residues. V was cut by 5 bases and J by 5 bases, with 16 bases left in between. Per the germline V gene, CDR1 is SGHTA and CDR2 is FQGNSA.

The chain is built from TRBV4-1 and TRBJ2-3; possible D gene TRBD2, 6 bases. Trimming removed 4 bases at V and 0 bases at J, with 11 bases between. Per germline, CDR1 MGHRA and CDR2 YSYEKL. This CDR3 is 15 amino acids long. CDR3 sequence reads: CASSRRDFSTDTQYF. CDR3 DNA sequence: TGCGCCAGCAGCCGACGGGACTTTAGCACAGATACGCAGTATTTT.